The source of this TCR beta chain is a study of blood T cell repertoires in COVID-19. Study information: Sample material is recorded as cDNA or gDNA derived from T cells, B-cell-depleted T cells, or PBMCs.

Sequencing was performed with immunoSEQ multiplex PCR; in TCRdb, only in-frame clones are kept and a portion is missing. The table lists 35,000 to 45,000 clones, about 88% of them singletons, with more than 5% in the top ten. With V trimmed by 4 bases and J by 4 bases, 6 bases remained unmatched. CDR3 length: 14 amino acids. Germline-derived CDR1 and CDR2 are ENHRY and SYGVKD. V gene TRBV10-3 combines with J gene TRBJ1-2; 7 bases align to TRBD1. The receptor was derived from a human donor in a cohort sampled during active COVID-19. Sequenced material: peripheral blood. CDR3 sequence reads: CAISAGQDPYGYTF. CDR3 nucleotides: TGTGCCATCAGTGCTGGACAGGACCCCTATGGCTACACCTTC.